These 6 T cell receptor beta chains share one sample of origin, sequenced in a study of low-dose radiotherapy and immunotherapy resistance in tumors. TRAV and TRBV primers primed cDNA for both TCRalpha and TCRbeta. Amplification of TCRs used a constant-region primer and V-primer adapter for roughly 22 PCR cycles. One entry per CDR3 protein results from TCRdb running MiXCR on the reads. The table records 70,000 to 90,000 distinct CDR3 sequences, around 17% of them present only once. This sample's time point: before trial treatment. Here the sequenced sample was PBMCs, taken before treatment. These receptors were collected from a male donor with prostate cancer.

This clonotype was seen at least ten times. V and J are TRBV24-1 and TRBJ2-3, with TRBD2 matching 8 bases. The germline V gene has CDR1 KGHDR and CDR2 SFDVKD. The V and J ends lost 9 bases and 8 bases, in that order; junction bases with no gene match: 12. This CDR3 is built from 14 residues. The CDR3, as DNA: TGTGCCACCTCGGCGGGGGGACCTTCTGCTACGCAGTATTTT. This gives the protein CATSAGGPSATQYF.

This clonotype was observed many times. The V call is TRBV13, the J call TRBJ2-7; 9 bases align to TRBD1. Trimming at V came to 5 bases and at J to 4 bases, leaving 6 bases not matched to a gene. CDR1 and CDR2 (germline): PRHDT, FYEKMQ (reference sequence). This CDR3 is built from 14 residues. The CDR3 loop is CASSTGQGLYEQYF. CDR3 nucleotide sequence: TGTGCCAGCAGCACGGGACAGGGTCTTTACGAGCAGTACTTC. Combining the CDR3 with reference TRBV13 and TRBJ2-7 gives the whole variable domain AAGVIQSPRHLIKEKRETATLKCYPIPRHDTVYWYQQGPGQDPQFLISFYEKMQSDKGSIPDRFSAQQFSDYHSELNMSSLELGDSALYFCASSTGQGLYEQYFGPGTRLTVT.

This clonotype was detected a few times. The chain employs TRBV2 and TRBJ1-5; D is unclear. V was shortened by 8 bases and J by 5 bases, with 7 bases between the two germline ends. The CDR3 loop spans 11 amino acids. Germline loops: CDR1 SNHLY, CDR2 FYNNEI. CDR3 DNA sequence: TGTGCCAGCGGAGTAGATCAGCCCCAGCATTTT. Protein sequence: CASGVDQPQHF.

With regard to this clonotype: This may come from a read error, since a much larger clone is one base off. The CDR3 nucleotides read TGTGCCAGCACAGTCTGGCACGTTGTTGGGACTGAAGCTTTCTTT. This gives the protein CASTVWHVVGTEAFF. This chain links TRBV9 with TRBJ1-1, with D uncertain. Trimming shortened V by 6 bases and J by 5 bases, and 20 bases separated the two germline ends. CDR1 and CDR2 from the germline V gene are SGDLS and YYNGEE. The CDR3 has 15 amino acids.

The gene calls are TRBV3-1 and TRBJ2-5; no definite D call. CDR1 LGHDT and CDR2 YNNKEL come from the germline V gene (reference sequence). This CDR3 spans 13 amino acids. V was trimmed by 3 bases and J by 7 bases, leaving 12 bases between them. This chain's CDR3 is CASSQASSGTQYF. The CDR3 bases are TGTGCCAGCAGCCAGGCCTCCTCGGGGACCCAGTACTTC.

In its sample, this clonotype was seen many times. The gene calls are TRBV5-5 and TRBJ2-2; 7 bases align to TRBD1. Germline trimming cut 4 bases from V and 7 bases from J; bases unmatched to any gene: 10. The CDR3 is made up of 15 amino acids. Per germline, CDR1 SGHKS and CDR2 YYEKEE (reference sequence). The CDR3 DNA sequence: TGTGCCAGCAGCACCCAGACAGGGTTTGACGGGGAGCTGTTTTTT. Translating gives CASSTQTGFDGELFF.